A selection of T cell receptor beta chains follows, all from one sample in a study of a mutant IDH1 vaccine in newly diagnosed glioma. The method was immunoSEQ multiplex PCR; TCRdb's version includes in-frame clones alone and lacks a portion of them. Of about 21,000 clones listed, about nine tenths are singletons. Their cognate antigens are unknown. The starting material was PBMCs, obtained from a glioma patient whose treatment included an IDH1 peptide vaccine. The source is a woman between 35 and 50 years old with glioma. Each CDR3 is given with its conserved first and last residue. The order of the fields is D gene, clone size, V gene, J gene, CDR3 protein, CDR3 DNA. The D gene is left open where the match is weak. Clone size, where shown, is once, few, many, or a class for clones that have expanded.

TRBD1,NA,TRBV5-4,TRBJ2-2,CASSPGQANTGELFF,TGTGCCAGCAGCCCGGGACAGGCAAACACCGGGGAGCTGTTTTTT
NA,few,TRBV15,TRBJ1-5,CATRAGTENNQPQHF,TGTGCCACCAGGGCAGGAACGGAGAACAATCAGCCCCAGCATTTT
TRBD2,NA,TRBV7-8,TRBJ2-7,CASSRGLAGRYEQYF,TGTGCCAGCAGCCGAGGACTAGCGGGCCGCTACGAGCAGTACTTC
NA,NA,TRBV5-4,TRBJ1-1,CASSLVGRGNTEAFF,TGTGCCAGCAGCTTGGTAGGGAGGGGGAACACTGAAGCTTTCTTT
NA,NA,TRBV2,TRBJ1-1,CASSEAWEGGGEAFF,TGTGCCAGCAGTGAAGCTTGGGAGGGGGGAGGTGAAGCTTTCTTT
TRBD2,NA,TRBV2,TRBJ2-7,CASSGGGPYEQYF,TGTGCCAGCAGTGGGGGGGGTCCCTACGAGCAGTACTTC
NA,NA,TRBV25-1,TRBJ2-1,CASSDPSASYNEQFF,TGTGCCAGCAGTGACCCTAGCGCCAGCTACAATGAGCAGTTCTTC
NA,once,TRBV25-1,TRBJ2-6,CASLIPGANVLTF,TGTGCCAGCCTTATCCCCGGGGCCAACGTCCTGACTTTC
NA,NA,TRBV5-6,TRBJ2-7,CASSLTGPYEQYF,TGTGCCAGCAGCTTGACAGGTCCCTACGAGCAGTACTTC
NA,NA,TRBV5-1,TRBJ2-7,CASSLGTIYYEQYF,TGCGCCAGCAGCTTGGGGACAATTTACTACGAGCAGTACTTC
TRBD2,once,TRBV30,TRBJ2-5,CAWGTSLETQYF,TGTGCCTGGGGGACTAGCCTGGAGACCCAGTACTTC
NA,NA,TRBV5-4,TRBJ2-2,CASSLASTGKVGELFF,TGTGCCAGCAGCTTGGCCTCGACAGGAAAGGTCGGGGAGCTGTTTTTT
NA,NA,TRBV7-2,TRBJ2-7,CASSLTVRASEQYF,TGTGCCAGCAGCTTAACCGTCCGGGCCTCCGAGCAGTACTTC
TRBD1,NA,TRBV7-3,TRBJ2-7,CASSKNRGYEQYF,TGTGCCAGCAGCAAAAACAGGGGCTACGAGCAGTACTTC
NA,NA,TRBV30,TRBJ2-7,CAWSVVGSPYEQYF,TGTGCCTGGAGTGTCGTCGGGAGTCCCTACGAGCAGTACTTC
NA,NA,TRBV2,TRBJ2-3,CASSGLERNYVRDTQYF,TGTGCCAGCAGTGGGTTGGAACGGAACTACGTTAGGGATACGCAGTATTTT
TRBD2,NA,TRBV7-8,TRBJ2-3,CASSLASGSTNTQYF,TGTGCCAGCAGCTTAGCTAGCGGGAGTACGAATACGCAGTATTTT
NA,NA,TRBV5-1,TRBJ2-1,CASGRLAAVDEQFF,TGCGCCAGCGGGAGACTCGCCGCTGTCGATGAGCAGTTCTTC